This TCR beta chain is drawn from a study of blood T cell repertoires in COVID-19. The CDR3 length is 13 residues. The V gene end was trimmed by 3 bases and the J gene end by 6 bases; junction bases not matched to a gene: 4. Germline loops: CDR1 SQVTM, CDR2 ANQGSEA. Clones were read by immunoSEQ multiplex PCR, and TCRdb kept only the in-frame ones, dropping some. The sample shows 250,000 to 350,000 clones, about nine tenths of them seen only once. The chain uses TRBV29-1 and TRBJ2-3; 9 positions agree with TRBD1. The source is a woman between 40 and 55 years old who had recovered from COVID-19. Sequencing input: peripheral blood. Here the CDR3 reads CSVETGGLDTQYF. The CDR3, as DNA: TGCAGCGTTGAGACAGGGGGACTTGATACGCAGTATTTT.